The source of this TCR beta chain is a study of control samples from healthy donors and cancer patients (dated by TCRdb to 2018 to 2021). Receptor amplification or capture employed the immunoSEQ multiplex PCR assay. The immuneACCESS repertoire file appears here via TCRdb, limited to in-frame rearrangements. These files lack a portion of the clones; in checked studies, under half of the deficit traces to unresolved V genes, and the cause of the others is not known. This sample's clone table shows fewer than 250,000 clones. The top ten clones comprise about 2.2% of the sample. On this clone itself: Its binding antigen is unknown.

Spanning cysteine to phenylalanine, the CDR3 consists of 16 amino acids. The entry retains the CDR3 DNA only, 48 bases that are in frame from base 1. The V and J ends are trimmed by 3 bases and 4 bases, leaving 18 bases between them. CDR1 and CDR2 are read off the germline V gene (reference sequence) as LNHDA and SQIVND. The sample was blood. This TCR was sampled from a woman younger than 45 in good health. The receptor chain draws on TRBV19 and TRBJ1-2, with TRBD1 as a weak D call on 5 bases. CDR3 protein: CASSIDRPRGTYGYTF. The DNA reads TGTGCCAGTAGTATCGACAGACCTCGCGGAACCTATGGCTACACCTTC.